The clone carrying this T cell receptor beta chain appeared many times. One entry per CDR3 protein results from TCRdb running MiXCR on the reads. There are around 270,000 distinct CDR3 sequences in the sample; roughly 10% occur only once, and less than 15% lies in the top ten. The source of the sample is a study of T cell repertoires in cytomegalovirus infection. The length of the CDR3 is 22 residues. Looked up from germline, CDR1 is MNHEY and CDR2 is SVGEGT. V lost 5 bases, J lost 0 bases, and 16 bases stayed unmatched. Material for sequencing was PBMCs. The rearrangement links TRBV6-2 or TRBV6-3 to TRBJ2-6; 13 bases align to TRBD2. The receptor was derived from a human donor in good health (CMV status not recorded). Some clones in this sample may be carry-over from other donors' samples. The DNA of the CDR3 is TGTGCCAGCAGTCCCCAGACAGGGATGGGACTAGCGGGAAACTCTGGGGCCAACGTCCTGACTTTC. It encodes CASSPQTGMGLAGNSGANVLTF.